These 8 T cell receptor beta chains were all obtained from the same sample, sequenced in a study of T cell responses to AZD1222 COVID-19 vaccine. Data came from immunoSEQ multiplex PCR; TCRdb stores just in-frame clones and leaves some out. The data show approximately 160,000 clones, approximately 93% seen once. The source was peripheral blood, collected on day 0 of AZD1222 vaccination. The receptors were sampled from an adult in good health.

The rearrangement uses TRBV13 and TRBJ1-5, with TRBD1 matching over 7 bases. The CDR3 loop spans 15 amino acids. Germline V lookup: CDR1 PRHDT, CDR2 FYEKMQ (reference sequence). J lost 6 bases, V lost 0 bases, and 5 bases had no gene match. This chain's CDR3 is CASSLGPGGGQPQHF. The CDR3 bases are TGTGCCAGCAGCTTAGGGCCAGGGGGTGGTCAGCCCCAGCATTTT.

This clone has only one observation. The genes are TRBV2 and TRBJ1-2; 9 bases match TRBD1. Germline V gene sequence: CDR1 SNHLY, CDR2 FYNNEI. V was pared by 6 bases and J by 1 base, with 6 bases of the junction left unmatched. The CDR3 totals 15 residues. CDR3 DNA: TGTGCCAGCAGAAGGGACAGGGTCGTTAACTATGGCTACACCTTC. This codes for CASRRDRVVNYGYTF.

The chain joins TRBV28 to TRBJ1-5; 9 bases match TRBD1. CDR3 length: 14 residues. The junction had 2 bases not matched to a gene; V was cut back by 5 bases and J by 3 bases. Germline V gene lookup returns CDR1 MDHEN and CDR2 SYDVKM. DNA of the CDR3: TGTGCCAGCAGTAGGACAGGGGACAATCAGCCCCAGCATTTT. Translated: CASSRTGDNQPQHF.

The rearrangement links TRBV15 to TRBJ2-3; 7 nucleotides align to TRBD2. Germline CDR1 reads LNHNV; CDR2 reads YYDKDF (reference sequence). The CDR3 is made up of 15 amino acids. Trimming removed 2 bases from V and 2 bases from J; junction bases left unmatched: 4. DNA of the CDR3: TGTGCCACCAGCAGATTGGGGGGGTTCACAGATACGCAGTATTTT. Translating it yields CATSRLGGFTDTQYF.

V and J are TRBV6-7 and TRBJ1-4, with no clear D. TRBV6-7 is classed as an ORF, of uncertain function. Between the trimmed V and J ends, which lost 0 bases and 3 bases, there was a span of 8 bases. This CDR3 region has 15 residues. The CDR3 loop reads CASSYSRAANEKLFF. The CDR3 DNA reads TGTGCCAGCAGTTACTCAAGGGCCGCTAATGAAAAACTGTTTTTT.

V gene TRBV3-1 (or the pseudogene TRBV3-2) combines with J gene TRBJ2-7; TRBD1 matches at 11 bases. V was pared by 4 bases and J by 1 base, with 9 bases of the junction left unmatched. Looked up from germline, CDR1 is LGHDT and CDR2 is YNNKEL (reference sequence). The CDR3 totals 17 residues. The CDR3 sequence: CASSRLGQGVPSYEQYF. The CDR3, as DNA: TGTGCCAGCAGCCGCCTGGGACAGGGGGTTCCTTCCTACGAGCAGTACTTC.

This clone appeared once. The CDR3 here is CASSSDRFLLHEQYF. The DNA of the CDR3 is TGTGCCAGCAGCTCCGACAGGTTTCTTCTCCACGAGCAGTACTTC. The chain joins TRBV7-8 to TRBJ2-7; D may be TRBD1 (6 bases). With 4 bases removed from V and 5 bases from J, the gap between germline ends came to 18 bases. CDR3 length equals 15 residues. Germline loops: CDR1 SGHVS, CDR2 FQNEAQ.

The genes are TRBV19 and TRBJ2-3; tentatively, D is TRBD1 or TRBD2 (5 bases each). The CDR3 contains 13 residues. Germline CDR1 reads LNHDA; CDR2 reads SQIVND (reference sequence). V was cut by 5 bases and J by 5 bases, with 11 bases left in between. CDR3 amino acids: CASSLRGLDTQYF. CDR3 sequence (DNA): TGTGCCAGTAGTTTGAGGGGCTTAGATACGCAGTATTTT.